These 21 T cell receptor beta chains came from one sample sequenced in a study of shared clonotypes between healthy human individuals. The protocol was immunoSEQ multiplex PCR, while the TCRdb copy is restricted to in-frame clones and leaves out a portion. This sample carries around 2.5 million clones, roughly 93% of them seen once, and the ten largest clones take roughly 0.39%. Sequencing was done on a sample of naive CD4+ T cells from PBMCs. Subset defined: CD45RA+ positively selected. Receptors originate from a man aged 18-30 years in good health. Some clones in this sample may be carry-over from other donors' samples.

The chain employs TRBV7-2 and TRBJ1-2; D is unresolved. This CDR3 has 13 amino acids. From germline, CDR1 is SGHTA and CDR2 FQGNSA. Trimming removed 5 bases at V and 8 bases at J, with 15 bases between. The CDR3 DNA is TGTGCCAGCAGCCTCCGGACCGATTTGGGCTACACCTTC. Protein product: CASSLRTDLGYTF.

CDR3 DNA: TGTGCCAGCAGCTCCGGGCCGCCGTCTAGAGGCTACACCTTC. Translating it yields CASSSGPPSRGYTF. The V call is TRBV5-6, the J call TRBJ1-2; D uncertain. Trimming cost V 3 bases and J 8 bases, with 17 bases left between them. Germline V lookup: CDR1 SGHDT, CDR2 YYEEEE. The CDR3 contains 14 residues.

The rearrangement joins TRBV5-4 to TRBJ2-6; D may be TRBD2 (6 bases). CDR1 is SGHNT and CDR2 is YYREEE in the germline V gene (reference sequence). Deletions cut 0 bases from V and 1 base from J, with 8 bases between. This CDR3 region has 16 residues. The CDR3: CASSLGGLSGANVLTF. CDR3 sequence (DNA): TGTGCCAGCAGCTTGGGGGGACTTTCTGGGGCCAACGTCCTGACTTTC. Full variable domain (missing parts from reference TRBV5-4 and TRBJ2-6): ETGVTQSPTHLIKTRGQQVTLRCSSQSGHNTVSWYQQALGQGPQFIFQYYREEENGRGNFPPRFSGLQFPNYSSELNVNALELDDSALYLCASSLGGLSGANVLTFGAGSRLTVL.

For the CDR3, the DNA is TGTGCCAGCAGCCCGAAAGGGAAGGTTTTAATCACCGGGGAGCTGTTTTTT. Its translation: CASSPKGKVLITGELFF. The chain joins TRBV4-2 to TRBJ2-2; no definite D call. CDR3 length: 17 amino acids. The ends were cut back, 4 bases at V and 4 bases at J, with 19 bases in the middle. Germline CDR1 LGHNA, CDR2 YNFKEQ.

The CDR3 here is CASSLSGGVRNEQYF. CDR3 coding DNA: TGCGCCAGCAGCTTGTCTGGGGGTGTAAGGAACGAGCAGTACTTC. The chain uses TRBV5-1 and TRBJ2-7; D could derive from TRBD1 or TRBD2 (5 bases each). Germline CDR1 reads SGHRS; CDR2 reads YFSETQ. The germline V and J ends were trimmed by 1 base and 5 bases, with 16 bases remaining between them. The CDR3 extends over 15 amino acids.

The chain employs TRBV7-2 and TRBJ1-2; TRBD1 aligns across 10 bases. Germline V gene lookup returns CDR1 SGHTA and CDR2 FQGNSA. The J segment lost 4 bases and the V segment lost 4 bases, leaving 12 bases of the junction unmatched. This CDR3 spans 17 amino acids. For the CDR3, the DNA is TGTGCCAGCAGCTCTGGGGGGACCGGGACAGGGGTCTATGGCTACACCTTC. Translation gives CASSSGGTGTGVYGYTF.

With regard to this clone: In the same sample, other DNA sequences code for this CDR3. This chain links TRBV2 with TRBJ1-2, with unresolved D. Germline V gene lookup returns CDR1 SNHLY and CDR2 FYNNEI. V was shortened by 3 bases and J by 4 bases, with 12 bases between the two germline ends. This CDR3 is built from 14 residues. This CDR3 reads CASSDELGPYGYTF. The CDR3 region has the DNA TGTGCCAGCAGTGATGAACTAGGGCCCTATGGCTACACCTTC.

Of note for this clone: The sample contains more than one DNA sequence encoding this CDR3. The V call is TRBV5-1, the J call TRBJ2-5, with D possibly TRBD1 on 6 matching bases. Germline V lookup: CDR1 SGHRS, CDR2 YFSETQ. This CDR3 is 13 amino acids long. V lost 0 bases and J 4 bases, leaving 7 bases between the germline ends. Written as DNA, the CDR3 is TGCGCCAGCAGCTTGGCGGACAGAGAGACCCAGTACTTC. Protein: CASSLADRETQYF.

V usage is TRBV15 and J usage is TRBJ2-7, with D possibly matching TRBD2 (5 bases). The CDR3 has 13 residues. The ends were cut back, 5 bases at V and 3 bases at J, with 11 bases in the middle. From germline, CDR1 is LNHNV and CDR2 YYDKDF (reference sequence). CDR3 residues: CATSARLYYEQYF. CDR3 DNA sequence: TGTGCCACCAGCGCCCGACTATACTACGAGCAGTACTTC.

This chain links TRBV28 with TRBJ2-6; D remains unclear. CDR3 size: 13 residues. The V end was cut by 8 bases, the J end by 2 bases, with 7 bases between. Germline V gene data show CDR1 as MDHEN and CDR2 as SYDVKM. CDR3 sequence reads: CASSQAGANVLTF. In DNA, the CDR3 is TGTGCCAGCTCCCAAGCTGGGGCCAACGTCCTGACTTTC.

The chain joins TRBV28 to TRBJ2-1; TRBD2 matches 11 bases. CDR3 size: 16 residues. Germline trimming cut 5 bases from V and 9 bases from J; bases unmatched to any gene: 12. The germline V gene has CDR1 MDHEN and CDR2 SYDVKM. The CDR3 sequence is CASSPTSGSRLREQFF. CDR3 in DNA: TGTGCCAGCAGTCCAACTAGCGGGAGCCGTCTCCGTGAGCAGTTCTTC. The full variable domain, rest sourced from reference TRBV28 and TRBJ2-1, is DVKVTQSSRYLVKRTGEKVFLECVQDMDHENMFWYRQDPGLGLRLIYFSYDVKMKEKGDIPEGYSVSREKKERFSLILESASTNQTSMYLCASSPTSGSRLREQFFGPGTRLTVL.

The chain links TRBV4-2 to TRBJ2-1; TRBD2 might be the D (6 bases). Germline CDR1 and CDR2: LGHNA and YNFKEQ. Between the trimmed V and J ends, which lost 0 bases and 5 bases, there was a span of 11 bases. The length of the CDR3 is 15 residues. The CDR3, as DNA: TGTGCCAGCAGCCAAGAGGAGCGGGCCCACAATGAGCAGTTCTTC. Encoded protein: CASSQEERAHNEQFF.

This chain uses TRBV28 with TRBJ2-7; D is perhaps TRBD1 (6 bases). Trimming cost V 7 bases and J 1 base, with 14 bases left between them. From germline, CDR1 is MDHEN and CDR2 SYDVKM. The CDR3 is 14 residues long. For the CDR3, the DNA is TGTGCCAGCACGGGACAAAAGAATTCCTACGAGCAGTACTTC. Amino acids: CASTGQKNSYEQYF.

The chain has TRBV5-4 and TRBJ2-7; D may correspond to TRBD1 or TRBD2 (6 bases each). The CDR3 consists of 15 residues. The germline gives CDR1 SGHNT, CDR2 YYREEE (reference sequence). Trimming stripped 4 bases from V and 0 bases from J, with 14 bases between. CDR3 in DNA: TGTGCCAGCAGCCGCGGGACAATTCTCTCCTACGAGCAGTACTTC. Residues: CASSRGTILSYEQYF.

The genes are TRBV27 and TRBJ2-6, with 14 bases that match TRBD2. The germline V gene has CDR1 MNHEY and CDR2 SMNVEV (reference sequence). CDR3 length equals 21 residues. V shed 2 bases, J shed 4 bases, and the junction held 13 bases outside the gene matches. Here the CDR3 DNA reads TGTGCCAGCAGTTTACAAGCCGGGACTAGCGGGAGACTGACGGGGGCCAACGTCCTGACTTTC. Protein: CASSLQAGTSGRLTGANVLTF. The whole variable domain, filled in from reference TRBV27 and TRBJ2-6, reads EAQVTQNPRYLITVTGKKLTVTCSQNMNHEYMSWYRQDPGLGLRQIYYSMNVEVTDKGDVPEGYKVSRKEKRNFPLILESPSPNQTSLYFCASSLQAGTSGRLTGANVLTFGAGSRLTVL.

The V gene is TRBV6-5, the J gene TRBJ2-1; D may be TRBD1 (5 bases). Trimming took off 2 bases at V and 2 bases at J, with 13 bases between the two ends. This CDR3 has 16 amino acids. Germline V lookup: CDR1 MNHEY, CDR2 SVGAGI. In nucleotides, the CDR3 is TGTGCCAGCAGTTACGGGGCCCCTCGGCCCTACAATGAGCAGTTCTTC. The encoded protein is CASSYGAPRPYNEQFF.

The rearrangement links TRBV27 to TRBJ2-6, with D perhaps assigned TRBD1 or TRBD2 (6 bases each). The V end lost 2 bases, the J end lost 4 bases, and 9 bases lay between the germline ends. Germline CDR1 reads MNHEY; CDR2 reads SMNVEV (reference sequence). The CDR3 is 15 residues long. The CDR3 DNA reads as TGTGCCAGCAGTTTACGGGGGCCCGGGGCCAACGTCCTGACTTTC. Translated: CASSLRGPGANVLTF.

The gene calls are TRBV7-6 and TRBJ2-1, with 11 bases fitting TRBD2. The CDR3 totals 15 residues. V lost 6 bases to trimming and J lost 6 bases; unmatched junction nucleotides: 7. The germline V gene has CDR1 SGHVS and CDR2 FNYEAQ. The CDR3 coding sequence is TGTGCCAGCAGGGGTCGACTAGCGGGATCCAATGAGCAGTTCTTC. Protein product: CASRGRLAGSNEQFF.

Only one count was recorded for this clone. The chain employs TRBV7-9 and TRBJ1-2; 9 bases match TRBD1. This CDR3 spans 15 amino acids. CDR1 SEHNR and CDR2 FQNEAQ come from the germline V gene (reference sequence). Germline trimming cut 5 bases from V and 4 bases from J; bases unmatched to any gene: 8. This chain's CDR3 is CASSVGQGPGYGYTF. In DNA form, the CDR3 reads TGTGCCAGCAGCGTCGGACAGGGGCCGGGCTATGGCTACACCTTC.

V is TRBV10-3 and J is TRBJ1-2, with 8 bases lining up with TRBD1. Germline V gene data show CDR1 as ENHRY and CDR2 as SYGVKD. With V trimmed by 4 bases and J by 1 base, 2 bases remained unmatched. The length of the CDR3 is 14 residues. The chain's CDR3 is CAISGGTGNYGYTF. In nucleotides, the CDR3 is TGTGCCATCAGTGGTGGGACAGGTAACTATGGCTACACCTTC.

The CDR3 coding sequence is TGTGCCAGCAGTTTATGGGGAGCGGGAGGTGAGCAGTTCTTC. It translates to CASSLWGAGGEQFF. The chain is built from TRBV28 and TRBJ2-1; 9 bases are a match to TRBD2. The CDR3 length is 14 residues. Germline V gene lookup returns CDR1 MDHEN and CDR2 SYDVKM. Losses at the gene ends were 0 bases for V and 9 bases for J; bases not matched to a gene: 3.